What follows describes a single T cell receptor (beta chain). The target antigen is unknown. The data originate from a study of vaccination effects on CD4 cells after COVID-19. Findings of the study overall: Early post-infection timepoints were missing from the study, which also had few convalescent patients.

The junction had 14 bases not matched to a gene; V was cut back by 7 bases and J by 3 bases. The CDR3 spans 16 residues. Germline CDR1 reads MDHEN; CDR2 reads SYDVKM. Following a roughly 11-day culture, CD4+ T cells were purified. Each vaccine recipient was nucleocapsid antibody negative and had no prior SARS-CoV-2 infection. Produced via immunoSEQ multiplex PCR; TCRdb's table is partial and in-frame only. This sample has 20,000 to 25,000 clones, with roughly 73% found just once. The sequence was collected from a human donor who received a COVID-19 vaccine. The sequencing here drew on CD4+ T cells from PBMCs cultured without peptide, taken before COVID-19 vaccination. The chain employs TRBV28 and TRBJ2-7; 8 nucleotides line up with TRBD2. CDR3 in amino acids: CASTREGWTQDYEQYF. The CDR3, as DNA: TGTGCCAGCACCCGGGAGGGGTGGACTCAGGACTACGAGCAGTACTTC.